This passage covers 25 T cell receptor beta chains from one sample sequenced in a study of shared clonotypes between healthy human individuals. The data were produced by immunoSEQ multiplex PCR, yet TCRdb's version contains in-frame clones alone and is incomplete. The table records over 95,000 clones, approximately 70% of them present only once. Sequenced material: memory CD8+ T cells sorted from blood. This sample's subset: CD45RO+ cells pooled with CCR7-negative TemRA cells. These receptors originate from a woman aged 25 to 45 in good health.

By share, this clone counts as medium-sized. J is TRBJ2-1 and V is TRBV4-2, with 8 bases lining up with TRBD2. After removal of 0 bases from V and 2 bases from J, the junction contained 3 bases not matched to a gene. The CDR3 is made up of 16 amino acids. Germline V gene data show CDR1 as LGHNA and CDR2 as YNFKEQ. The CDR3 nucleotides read TGTGCCAGCAGCCAAGATGCAGCGGGAGCCTACAATGAGCAGTTCTTC. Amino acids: CASSQDAAGAYNEQFF.

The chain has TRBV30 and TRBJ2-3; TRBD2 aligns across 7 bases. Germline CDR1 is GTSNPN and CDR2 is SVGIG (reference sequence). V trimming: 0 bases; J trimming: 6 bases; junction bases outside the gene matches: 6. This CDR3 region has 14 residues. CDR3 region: CAWSVGAGPDTQYF. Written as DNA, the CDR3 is TGTGCCTGGAGTGTGGGAGCGGGACCGGATACGCAGTATTTT.

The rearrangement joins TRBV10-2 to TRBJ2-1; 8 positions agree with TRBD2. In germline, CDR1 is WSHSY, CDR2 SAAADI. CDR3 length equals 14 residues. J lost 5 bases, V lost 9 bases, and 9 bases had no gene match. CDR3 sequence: CASGLAGQNNEQFF. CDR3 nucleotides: TGCGCCAGTGGCCTAGCGGGCCAAAACAATGAGCAGTTCTTC.

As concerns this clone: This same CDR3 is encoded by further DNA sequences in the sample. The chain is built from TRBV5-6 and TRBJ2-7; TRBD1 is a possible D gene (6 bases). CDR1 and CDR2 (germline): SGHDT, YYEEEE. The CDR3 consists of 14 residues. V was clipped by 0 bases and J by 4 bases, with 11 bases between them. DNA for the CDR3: TGTGCCAGCAGCTTGGGGCAGGGGAGATACGAGCAGTACTTC. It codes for CASSLGQGRYEQYF.

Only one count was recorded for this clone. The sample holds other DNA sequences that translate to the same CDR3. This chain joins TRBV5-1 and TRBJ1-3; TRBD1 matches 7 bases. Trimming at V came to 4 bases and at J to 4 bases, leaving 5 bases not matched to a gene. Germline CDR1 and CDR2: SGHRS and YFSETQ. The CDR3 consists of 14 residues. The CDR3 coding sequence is TGCGCCAGCAGCCCCGGGACAGCAGGAAACACCATATATTTT. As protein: CASSPGTAGNTIYF.

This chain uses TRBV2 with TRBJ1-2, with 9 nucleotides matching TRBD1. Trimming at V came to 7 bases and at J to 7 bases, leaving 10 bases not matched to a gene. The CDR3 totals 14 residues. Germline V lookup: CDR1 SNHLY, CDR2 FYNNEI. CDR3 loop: CASTLRETGGGYTF. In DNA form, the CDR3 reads TGTGCCAGCACCTTACGGGAGACAGGGGGTGGCTACACCTTC.

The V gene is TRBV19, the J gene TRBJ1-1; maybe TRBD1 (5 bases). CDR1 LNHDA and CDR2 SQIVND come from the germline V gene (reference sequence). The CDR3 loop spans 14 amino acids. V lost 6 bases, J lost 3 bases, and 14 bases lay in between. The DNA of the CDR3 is TGTGCCAGTAGCCCCTGGGGGGGGGACACTGAAGCTTTCTTT. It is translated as CASSPWGGDTEAFF.

DNA of the CDR3: TGCGCCAGCAGCTTGGTCCCTACCTACGAGCAGTACTTC. Encoded protein: CASSLVPTYEQYF. The rearrangement links TRBV5-1 to TRBJ2-7, with no clear D. CDR1 SGHRS and CDR2 YFSETQ come from the germline V gene. This CDR3 contains 13 residues. V was trimmed by 0 bases and J by 2 bases, leaving 6 bases between them.

The CDR3: CASSSGQLPPNEQYF. The CDR3 nucleotides read TGTGCCAGCAGTAGTGGACAGCTACCCCCCAACGAGCAGTACTTC. The genes are TRBV27 and TRBJ2-7; the D gene is possibly TRBD1 (6 bases). Looked up from germline, CDR1 is MNHEY and CDR2 is SMNVEV (reference sequence). The ends were cut back, 5 bases at V and 5 bases at J, with 19 bases in the middle. The CDR3 length is 15 residues.

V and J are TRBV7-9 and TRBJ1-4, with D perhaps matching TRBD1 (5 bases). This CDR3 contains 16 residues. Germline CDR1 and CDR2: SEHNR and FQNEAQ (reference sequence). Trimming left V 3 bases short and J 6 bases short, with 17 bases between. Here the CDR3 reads CASSFFTGPGDEKLFF. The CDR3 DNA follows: TGTGCCAGCAGCTTCTTTACAGGTCCGGGCGATGAAAAACTGTTTTTT.

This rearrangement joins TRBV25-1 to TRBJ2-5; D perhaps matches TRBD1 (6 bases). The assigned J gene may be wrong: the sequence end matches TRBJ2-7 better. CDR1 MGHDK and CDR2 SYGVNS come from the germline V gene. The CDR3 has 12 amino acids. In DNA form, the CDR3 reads TGTGCCAGCAGTTCAGGGGCCTACGAGCAGTACTTC. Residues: CASSSGAYEQYF.

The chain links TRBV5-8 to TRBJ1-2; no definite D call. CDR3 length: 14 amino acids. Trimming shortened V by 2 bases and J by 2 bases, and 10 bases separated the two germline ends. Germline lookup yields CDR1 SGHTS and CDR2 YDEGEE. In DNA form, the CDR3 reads TGTGCCAGCAGCTTTGGCGGCTCAAACTATGGCTACACCTTC. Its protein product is CASSFGGSNYGYTF.

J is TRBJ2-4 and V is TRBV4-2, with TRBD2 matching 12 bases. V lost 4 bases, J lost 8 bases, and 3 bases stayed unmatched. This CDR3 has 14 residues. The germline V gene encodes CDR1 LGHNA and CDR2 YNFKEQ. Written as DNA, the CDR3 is TGTGCCAGCAGCCGACTAGCGGGAGTTGACATTCAGTACTTC. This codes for CASSRLAGVDIQYF.

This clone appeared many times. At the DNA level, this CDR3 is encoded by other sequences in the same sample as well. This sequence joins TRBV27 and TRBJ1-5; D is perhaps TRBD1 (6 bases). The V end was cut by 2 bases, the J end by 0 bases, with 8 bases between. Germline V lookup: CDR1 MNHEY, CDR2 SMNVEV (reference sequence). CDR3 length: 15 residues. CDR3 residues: CASSLGGGSNQPQHF. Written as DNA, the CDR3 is TGTGCCAGCAGTTTAGGAGGGGGTAGCAATCAGCCCCAGCATTTT.

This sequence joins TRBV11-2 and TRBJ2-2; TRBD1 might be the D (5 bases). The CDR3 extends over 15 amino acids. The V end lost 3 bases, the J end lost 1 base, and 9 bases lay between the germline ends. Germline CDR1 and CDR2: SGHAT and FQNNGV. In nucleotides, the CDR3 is TGTGCCAGCAGCTTGAACAGGAGGAACACCGGGGAGCTGTTTTTT. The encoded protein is CASSLNRRNTGELFF.

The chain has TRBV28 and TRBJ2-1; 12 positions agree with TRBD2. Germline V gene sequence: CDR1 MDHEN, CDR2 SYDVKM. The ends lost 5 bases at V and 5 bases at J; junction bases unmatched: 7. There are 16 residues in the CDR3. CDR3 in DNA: TGTGCCAGCAGTACCCGACTAGCGGGGGTACACAATGAGCAGTTCTTC. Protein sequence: CASSTRLAGVHNEQFF.

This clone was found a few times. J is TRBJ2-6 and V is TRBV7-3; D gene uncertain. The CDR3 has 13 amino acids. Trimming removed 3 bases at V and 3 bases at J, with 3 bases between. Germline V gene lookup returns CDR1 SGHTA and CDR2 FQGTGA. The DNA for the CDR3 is TGTGCCAGCAGCTTTTTTGGGGCCAACGTCCTGACTTTC. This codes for CASSFFGANVLTF.

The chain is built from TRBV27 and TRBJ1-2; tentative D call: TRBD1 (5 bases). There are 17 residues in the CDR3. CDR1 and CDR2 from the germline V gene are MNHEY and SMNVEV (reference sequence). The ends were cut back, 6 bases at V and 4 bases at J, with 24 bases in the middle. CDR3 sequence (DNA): TGTGCCAGCAGAGGTAGGACGGCTATATTGGGGGGCTATGGCTACACCTTC. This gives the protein CASRGRTAILGGYGYTF.

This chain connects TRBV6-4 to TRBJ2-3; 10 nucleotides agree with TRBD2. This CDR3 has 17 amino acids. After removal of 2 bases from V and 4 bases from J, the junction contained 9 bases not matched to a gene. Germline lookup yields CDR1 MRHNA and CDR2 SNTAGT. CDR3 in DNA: TGTGCCAGCAGTGACGACACTAGCGGGAAAGGGGCAGATACGCAGTATTTT. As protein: CASSDDTSGKGADTQYF.

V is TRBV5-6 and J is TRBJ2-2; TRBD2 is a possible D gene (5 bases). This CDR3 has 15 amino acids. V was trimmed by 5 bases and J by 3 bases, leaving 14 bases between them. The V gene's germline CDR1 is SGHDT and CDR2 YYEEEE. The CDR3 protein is CASSLALRDTGELFF. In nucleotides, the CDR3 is TGTGCCAGCAGTCTCGCTTTGAGGGACACCGGGGAGCTGTTTTTT.

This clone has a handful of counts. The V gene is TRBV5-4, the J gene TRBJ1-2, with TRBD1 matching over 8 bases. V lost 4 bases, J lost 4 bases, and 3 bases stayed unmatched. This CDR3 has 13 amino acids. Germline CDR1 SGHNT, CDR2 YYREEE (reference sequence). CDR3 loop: CASSADRGYGYTF. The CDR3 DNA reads TGTGCCAGCAGCGCCGACAGGGGCTATGGCTACACCTTC.

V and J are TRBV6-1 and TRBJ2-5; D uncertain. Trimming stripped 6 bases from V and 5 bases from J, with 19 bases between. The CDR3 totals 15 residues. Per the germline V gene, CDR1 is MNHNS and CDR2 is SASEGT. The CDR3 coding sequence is TGTGCCAGCAGCGACCGGGTTCCGGTGGGGGAGACCCAGTACTTC. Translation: CASSDRVPVGETQYF.

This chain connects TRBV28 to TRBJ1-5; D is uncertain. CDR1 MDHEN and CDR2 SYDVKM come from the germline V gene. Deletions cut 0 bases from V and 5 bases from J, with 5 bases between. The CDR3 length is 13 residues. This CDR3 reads CASSLWDDQPQHF. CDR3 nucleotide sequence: TGTGCCAGCAGTTTATGGGATGATCAGCCCCAGCATTTT.

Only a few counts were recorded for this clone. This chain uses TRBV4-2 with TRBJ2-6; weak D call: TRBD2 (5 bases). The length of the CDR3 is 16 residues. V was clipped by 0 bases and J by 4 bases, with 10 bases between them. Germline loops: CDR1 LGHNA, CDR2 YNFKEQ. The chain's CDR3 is CASSQDGGTGANVLTF. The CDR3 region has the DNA TGTGCCAGCAGCCAAGATGGAGGTACCGGGGCCAACGTCCTGACTTTC.

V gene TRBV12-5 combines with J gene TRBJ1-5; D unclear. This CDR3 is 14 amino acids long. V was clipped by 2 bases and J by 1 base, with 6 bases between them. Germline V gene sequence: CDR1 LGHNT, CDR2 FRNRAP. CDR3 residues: CASGLSGSNQPQHF. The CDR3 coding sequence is TGTGCTAGTGGTTTGTCGGGGAGCAATCAGCCCCAGCATTTT.